The rows below give T cell receptor beta chains drawn from one sample of a study of cytomegalovirus exposure and HLA in healthy donors. Repertoires were generated with immunoSEQ multiplex PCR, while TCRdb's copy carries only in-frame clones and drops some. The data contain over 150,000 clones, around 84% of them singletons. The sample taken for sequencing was PBMCs. These receptors originate from a human donor in good health. Both conserved end residues are part of each CDR3. The order of the fields is J gene, V gene, D gene, clone size, CDR3 protein, CDR3 DNA. A D gene is named only where the DNA matches it firmly. Expanded clones are given a class, and other clones once, few, many or no size at all.

J gene: TRBJ1-5
V gene: TRBV6-1
D gene: TRBD1
clone size: -
CDR3 protein: CASSERGKGAANQPQHF
CDR3 DNA: TGTGCCAGCAGTGAAAGAGGGAAGGGGGCCGCTAATCAGCCCCAGCATTTT

J gene: TRBJ2-4
V gene: TRBV5-1
D gene: TRBD1
clone size: -
CDR3 protein: CASSLNYGQGSKNIQYF
CDR3 DNA: TGCGCCAGCAGCTTAAATTACGGACAGGGATCCAAAAACATTCAGTACTTC

J gene: TRBJ2-1
V gene: TRBV4-2
D gene: -
clone size: once
CDR3 protein: CASSQEQPGGRLLIEQFF
CDR3 DNA: TGTGCCAGCAGCCAAGAACAACCCGGCGGGCGCCTACTGATCGAGCAGTTCTTC

J gene: TRBJ1-2
V gene: TRBV9
D gene: TRBD1
clone size: -
CDR3 protein: CASRNRGPGGDVGYTF
CDR3 DNA: TGTGCCAGCAGGAACAGGGGCCCCGGGGGAGATGTTGGCTACACCTTC

J gene: TRBJ2-7
V gene: TRBV28
D gene: TRBD1
clone size: -
CDR3 protein: CASSLSDRDEQYF
CDR3 DNA: TGTGCCAGCAGTTTGAGCGACAGGGACGAGCAGTACTTC

J gene: TRBJ2-1
V gene: TRBV4-1
D gene: TRBD2
clone size: -
CDR3 protein: CASGAGVGEQFF
CDR3 DNA: TGCGCCAGCGGAGCGGGAGTAGGTGAGCAGTTCTTC

J gene: TRBJ1-4
V gene: TRBV7-2
D gene: -
clone size: -
CDR3 protein: CASSLGQLNEKLFF
CDR3 DNA: TGTGCCAGCTCCCTGGGGCAGTTAAATGAAAAACTGTTTTTT

J gene: TRBJ1-2
V gene: TRBV6-6
D gene: -
clone size: once
CDR3 protein: CASSPTDYGYTF
CDR3 DNA: TGTGCCAGCAGTCCCACGGACTATGGCTACACCTTC

J gene: TRBJ2-3
V gene: TRBV27
D gene: -
clone size: -
CDR3 protein: CASSSTTALPQPSTDTQYF
CDR3 DNA: TGTGCCAGCAGTTCTACTACCGCGCTACCGCAACCTAGCACAGATACGCAGTATTTT

J gene: TRBJ1-2
V gene: TRBV6-1
D gene: -
clone size: -
CDR3 protein: CASSESGRYGYTF
CDR3 DNA: TGTGCCAGCAGTGAGTCAGGGCGATATGGCTACACCTTC

J gene: TRBJ1-4
V gene: TRBV7-8
D gene: -
clone size: -
CDR3 protein: CASSLSTGLYEKLFF
CDR3 DNA: TGTGCCAGCAGCTTATCCACAGGGTTGTATGAAAAACTGTTTTTT

J gene: TRBJ1-5
V gene: TRBV6-6
D gene: -
clone size: once
CDR3 protein: CASSGGQLGNQPQHF
CDR3 DNA: TGTGCCAGCAGTGGTGGACAGCTGGGCAATCAGCCCCAGCATTTT

J gene: TRBJ2-1
V gene: TRBV7-6
D gene: TRBD2
clone size: -
CDR3 protein: CASSLGGGGSSYNEQFF
CDR3 DNA: TGTGCCAGCAGCTTAGGTGGTGGCGGGAGCTCCTACAATGAGCAGTTCTTC

J gene: TRBJ2-7
V gene: TRBV15
D gene: TRBD2
clone size: -
CDR3 protein: CATSRSKAALAGGDSYEQYF
CDR3 DNA: TGTGCCACCAGCAGATCCAAGGCGGCACTAGCGGGGGGGGACTCCTACGAGCAGTACTTC

J gene: TRBJ2-2
V gene: TRBV2
D gene: -
clone size: once
CDR3 protein: CASSKGFGNTGELFF
CDR3 DNA: TGTGCCAGCAGTAAGGGGTTTGGGAACACCGGGGAGCTGTTTTTT

J gene: TRBJ2-7
V gene: TRBV7-3
D gene: TRBD2
clone size: -
CDR3 protein: CASSFRGGRREQYF
CDR3 DNA: TGTGCCAGCAGCTTTCGGGGGGGGCGTCGGGAGCAGTACTTC

J gene: TRBJ2-7
V gene: TRBV20-1
D gene: -
clone size: -
CDR3 protein: CSAWQGVEQYF
CDR3 DNA: TGCAGTGCTTGGCAGGGTGTCGAGCAGTACTTC

J gene: TRBJ2-3
V gene: TRBV7-3
D gene: -
clone size: -
CDR3 protein: CASSSTGEGRADTQYF
CDR3 DNA: TGTGCCAGCAGCTCGACAGGGGAGGGTAGGGCAGATACGCAGTATTTT

J gene: TRBJ2-3
V gene: TRBV9
D gene: -
clone size: -
CDR3 protein: CASSPRGAGAGTDTQYF
CDR3 DNA: TGTGCCAGCAGCCCTAGGGGGGCGGGGGCAGGGACAGATACGCAGTATTTT

J gene: TRBJ2-7
V gene: TRBV7-6
D gene: -
clone size: -
CDR3 protein: CASSLLPGVFSSYEQYF
CDR3 DNA: TGTGCCAGCAGCTTACTTCCAGGGGTCTTCAGCTCCTACGAGCAGTACTTC

J gene: TRBJ2-1
V gene: TRBV28
D gene: -
clone size: -
CDR3 protein: CASSLPPALFF
CDR3 DNA: TGTGCCAGCAGTTTACCACCCGCGCTGTTCTTC

J gene: TRBJ1-2
V gene: TRBV13
D gene: -
clone size: -
CDR3 protein: CASSFGGDNYGYTF
CDR3 DNA: TGTGCCAGCAGCTTCGGAGGGGATAACTATGGCTACACCTTC

J gene: TRBJ1-5
V gene: TRBV12-1
D gene: -
clone size: once
CDR3 protein: CASSSDRGNSNQPQHF
CDR3 DNA: TGTGCCAGCAGCTCGGACAGGGGTAATAGCAATCAGCCCCAGCATTTT

J gene: TRBJ1-5
V gene: TRBV19
D gene: -
clone size: once
CDR3 protein: CASSIEGVQPQHF
CDR3 DNA: TGTGCCAGTAGTATCGAAGGGGTTCAGCCCCAGCATTTT

J gene: TRBJ1-5
V gene: TRBV7-2
D gene: TRBD1
clone size: -
CDR3 protein: CASSPRGQRGSSNQPQHF
CDR3 DNA: TGTGCCAGCAGCCCCAGGGGACAGCGTGGATCGTCGAATCAGCCCCAGCATTTT

J gene: TRBJ2-1
V gene: TRBV29-1
D gene: TRBD2
clone size: -
CDR3 protein: CSALPRTSGTNEQFF
CDR3 DNA: TGCAGCGCTCTGCCCAGGACTAGCGGGACCAATGAGCAGTTCTTC

J gene: TRBJ2-7
V gene: TRBV18
D gene: TRBD1
clone size: -
CDR3 protein: CASSPPGQGSYEQYF
CDR3 DNA: TGTGCCAGCTCTCCTCCGGGACAGGGGTCCTACGAGCAGTACTTC

J gene: TRBJ2-1
V gene: TRBV6-1
D gene: -
clone size: -
CDR3 protein: CASSEKEDLYNEQFF
CDR3 DNA: TGTGCCAGCAGTGAAAAGGAGGATCTGTACAATGAGCAGTTCTTC

J gene: TRBJ2-2
V gene: TRBV5-1
D gene: -
clone size: -
CDR3 protein: CASSTALGQGITGELFF
CDR3 DNA: TGCGCCAGCAGCACGGCCCTAGGTCAGGGGATCACCGGGGAGCTGTTTTTT

J gene: TRBJ1-1
V gene: TRBV5-1
D gene: TRBD1
clone size: -
CDR3 protein: CASSSTGVNTEAFF
CDR3 DNA: TGCGCCAGCAGCTCCACAGGGGTGAACACTGAAGCTTTCTTT

J gene: TRBJ2-7
V gene: TRBV7-3
D gene: TRBD1
clone size: -
CDR3 protein: CASSLGQGHEQYF
CDR3 DNA: TGTGCCAGCAGCCTCGGACAGGGCCACGAGCAGTACTTC

J gene: TRBJ1-1
V gene: TRBV5-1
D gene: -
clone size: -
CDR3 protein: CASSLARTDTEAFF
CDR3 DNA: TGCGCCAGCAGCTTGGCCAGGACAGACACTGAAGCTTTCTTT

J gene: TRBJ1-1
V gene: TRBV7-9
D gene: -
clone size: -
CDR3 protein: CASSLAQGMNTEAFF
CDR3 DNA: TGTGCCAGCAGCTTAGCGCAGGGTATGAACACTGAAGCTTTCTTT

J gene: TRBJ2-1
V gene: TRBV5-1
D gene: TRBD2
clone size: -
CDR3 protein: CASSLVSQPLSSGEYNEQFF
CDR3 DNA: TGCGCCAGCAGCTTGGTAAGCCAACCGTTATCTAGCGGGGAATACAATGAGCAGTTCTTC

J gene: TRBJ2-6
V gene: TRBV9
D gene: -
clone size: -
CDR3 protein: CASSGGYKDRGANVLTF
CDR3 DNA: TGTGCCAGCAGCGGAGGGTACAAAGACAGGGGGGCCAACGTCCTGACTTTC

J gene: TRBJ1-4
V gene: TRBV25-1
D gene: TRBD1
clone size: few
CDR3 protein: CASSEPTTGVEKLFF
CDR3 DNA: TGTGCCAGCAGTGAACCCACAACAGGGGTTGAAAAACTGTTTTTT

J gene: TRBJ1-6
V gene: TRBV19
D gene: TRBD1
clone size: -
CDR3 protein: CASSIARTGWENSPLHF
CDR3 DNA: TGTGCCAGTAGTATAGCCCGGACAGGCTGGGAAAATTCACCCCTCCACTTT

J gene: TRBJ2-7
V gene: TRBV5-1
D gene: TRBD1
clone size: -
CDR3 protein: CASSLAGLPGQPYEQYF
CDR3 DNA: TGCGCCAGCAGCTTGGCCGGACTCCCGGGACAGCCTTACGAGCAGTACTTC

J gene: TRBJ1-1
V gene: TRBV7-3
D gene: TRBD1
clone size: -
CDR3 protein: CASSLRTGRMTEAFF
CDR3 DNA: TGTGCCAGCAGCCTTCGGACAGGGAGAATGACTGAAGCTTTCTTT

J gene: TRBJ2-3
V gene: TRBV6-5
D gene: TRBD2
clone size: -
CDR3 protein: CASSYLGLRTDTQYF
CDR3 DNA: TGTGCCAGCAGTTACTTGGGACTACGCACAGATACGCAGTATTTT

J gene: TRBJ1-2
V gene: TRBV28
D gene: -
clone size: -
CDR3 protein: CASSDKTGFIGYGYTF
CDR3 DNA: TGTGCCAGCAGCGATAAAACAGGGTTTATCGGCTATGGCTACACCTTC

J gene: TRBJ1-1
V gene: TRBV19
D gene: TRBD1
clone size: -
CDR3 protein: CASRMRAGGMNTEAFF
CDR3 DNA: TGTGCCAGTAGAATGCGGGCAGGGGGGATGAACACTGAAGCTTTCTTT

J gene: TRBJ2-7
V gene: TRBV28
D gene: -
clone size: -
CDR3 protein: CASSIQGYEQYF
CDR3 DNA: TGTGCCAGCAGCATACAGGGCTACGAGCAGTACTTC

J gene: TRBJ2-3
V gene: TRBV2
D gene: TRBD2
clone size: -
CDR3 protein: CASSEGLAVYTQYF
CDR3 DNA: TGTGCCAGCAGTGAAGGACTAGCGGTGTATACGCAGTATTTT

J gene: TRBJ1-2
V gene: TRBV12-2
D gene: -
clone size: -
CDR3 protein: CASRLPRFEGYTF
CDR3 DNA: TGTGCAAGTCGCCTCCCCCGATTTGAGGGCTACACCTTC

J gene: TRBJ1-1
V gene: TRBV6-5
D gene: TRBD1
clone size: -
CDR3 protein: CASTRGGNTEAFF
CDR3 DNA: TGTGCCAGCACCCGAGGGGGCAACACTGAAGCTTTCTTT

J gene: TRBJ1-2
V gene: TRBV19
D gene: TRBD1
clone size: -
CDR3 protein: CASSVDRGKSNTF
CDR3 DNA: TGTGCCAGTAGTGTGGACAGGGGGAAAAGCAACACCTTC

J gene: TRBJ2-7
V gene: TRBV5-1
D gene: -
clone size: -
CDR3 protein: CASSFGTGLSYEQYF
CDR3 DNA: TGCGCCAGCAGCTTCGGAACAGGGCTCTCCTACGAGCAGTACTTC

J gene: TRBJ2-2
V gene: TRBV7-3
D gene: -
clone size: -
CDR3 protein: CASSPSGTQNTGELFF
CDR3 DNA: TGTGCCAGCAGCCCCTCGGGGACACAGAACACCGGGGAGCTGTTTTTT

J gene: TRBJ2-3
V gene: TRBV28
D gene: -
clone size: -
CDR3 protein: CASTLGGKRTDTQYF
CDR3 DNA: TGTGCCAGCACCCTTGGGGGGAAAAGGACAGATACGCAGTATTTT

J gene: TRBJ1-5
V gene: TRBV7-8
D gene: -
clone size: -
CDR3 protein: CASSLAGGASNQPQHF
CDR3 DNA: TGTGCCAGCAGCTTAGCGGGAGGGGCAAGCAATCAGCCCCAGCATTTT